A selection of T cell receptor beta chains follows, all from one sample in a study of blood T cell repertoires in COVID-19. Produced via immunoSEQ multiplex PCR; TCRdb's table is partial and in-frame only. The repertoire includes 150,000 to 200,000 clones, 79% of them detected once, and more than 7% sits in the top ten. Sequences were obtained from peripheral blood. The receptors stem from a woman aged 55-69 years with COVID-19, enrolled during active disease. The CDR3 runs from the conserved cysteine through the conserved F or W. D genes are given only for firm matches. Not every row has a clone size; where given, it reads once, few, many or a size class.

clone_size: NA; d_call: TRBD1; v_call: TRBV11-2; j_call: TRBJ1-2; cdr3_nt: TGTGCCAGCAGTCCCAGAACAGGGGCGACGAACTATGGCTACACCTTC; cdr3_aa: CASSPRTGATNYGYTF
clone_size: NA; d_call: NA; v_call: TRBV27; j_call: TRBJ1-2; cdr3_nt: TGTGCCAGCAGTTTACTTGGGGCAGATGGCTACACCTTC; cdr3_aa: CASSLLGADGYTF
clone_size: NA; d_call: NA; v_call: TRBV6-1; j_call: TRBJ1-2; cdr3_nt: TGTGCCAGCAGTGAATCTGGAGGGTACCCTAACTATGGCTACACCTTC; cdr3_aa: CASSESGGYPNYGYTF
clone_size: NA; d_call: NA; v_call: TRBV6-5; j_call: TRBJ2-1; cdr3_nt: TGTGCCAGCAGTCTCCGAGGTTTAGCCCACAATGAGCAGTTCTTC; cdr3_aa: CASSLRGLAHNEQFF
clone_size: few; d_call: TRBD2; v_call: TRBV30; j_call: TRBJ2-5; cdr3_nt: TGTGCCTGGACCCGAGCGGGAGCGGTAGCAGAGACCCAGTACTTC; cdr3_aa: CAWTRAGAVAETQYF
clone_size: once; d_call: NA; v_call: TRBV20-1; j_call: TRBJ1-2; cdr3_nt: TGCAGTGCTAGTAAGAGCCTCAACTATGGCTACACCTTC; cdr3_aa: CSASKSLNYGYTF
clone_size: NA; d_call: TRBD2; v_call: TRBV28; j_call: TRBJ2-4; cdr3_nt: TGTGCCAGCAGCCCCTCCCCGGGGGGCAAAAACATTCAGTACTTC; cdr3_aa: CASSPSPGGKNIQYF
clone_size: NA; d_call: NA; v_call: TRBV5-6; j_call: TRBJ1-2; cdr3_nt: TGTGCCAGCAGCGGGAGAGGTGGCGGCCGATATGGCTACACCTTC; cdr3_aa: CASSGRGGGRYGYTF
clone_size: NA; d_call: TRBD2; v_call: TRBV5-1; j_call: TRBJ2-7; cdr3_nt: TGCGCCAGCAGCTTGATGGGGGGGTCCTACGAGCAGTACTTC; cdr3_aa: CASSLMGGSYEQYF
clone_size: NA; d_call: TRBD1; v_call: TRBV19; j_call: TRBJ2-1; cdr3_nt: TGTGCCAGTAGTATAGCGGTGCAGGGGGATGAGCAGTTCTTC; cdr3_aa: CASSIAVQGDEQFF
clone_size: NA; d_call: TRBD2; v_call: TRBV9; j_call: TRBJ2-1; cdr3_nt: TGTGCCAGCAGCGTAGGACTAGCGGGAGTTTACGATGAGCAGTTCTTC; cdr3_aa: CASSVGLAGVYDEQFF
clone_size: few; d_call: TRBD2; v_call: TRBV5-1; j_call: TRBJ2-5; cdr3_nt: TGCGCCAGCAGCTTGGTCGCCGGGACTAGCGGGGGGGCTAGTCAAGAGACCCAGTACTTC; cdr3_aa: CASSLVAGTSGGASQETQYF
clone_size: NA; d_call: TRBD1; v_call: TRBV10-3; j_call: TRBJ1-4; cdr3_nt: TGTGCCATCAGTGAAGACAGGGGTAGGGAAAAACTGTTTTTT; cdr3_aa: CAISEDRGREKLFF
clone_size: NA; d_call: NA; v_call: TRBV7-2; j_call: TRBJ2-1; cdr3_nt: TGTGCCAGCAGCTTAGGCCTAGCTCCGCAATTTGAGCAGTTCTTC; cdr3_aa: CASSLGLAPQFEQFF
clone_size: NA; d_call: NA; v_call: TRBV27; j_call: TRBJ1-1; cdr3_nt: TGTGCCACCTCACTAAAACAGGGCAACACTGAAGCTTTCTTT; cdr3_aa: CATSLKQGNTEAFF
clone_size: NA; d_call: NA; v_call: TRBV7-8; j_call: TRBJ2-1; cdr3_nt: TGTGCCAGCAGCTTAGGGTTTGCGGGATCCTCCTACAATGAGCAGTTCTTC; cdr3_aa: CASSLGFAGSSYNEQFF
clone_size: NA; d_call: TRBD1; v_call: TRBV7-3; j_call: TRBJ1-2; cdr3_nt: TGTGCCAGCAGCTTAACCGACAGGGGGCGAGGTGGCTACACCTTC; cdr3_aa: CASSLTDRGRGGYTF
clone_size: NA; d_call: NA; v_call: TRBV15; j_call: TRBJ1-4; cdr3_nt: TGTGCCACCAGCGATGGTGGGGCGGTTTATAATGAAAAACTGTTTTTT; cdr3_aa: CATSDGGAVYNEKLFF
clone_size: few; d_call: NA; v_call: TRBV29-1; j_call: TRBJ1-4; cdr3_nt: TGCAGCGTTGCGGGGTTAGGGAATGAAAAACTGTTTTTT; cdr3_aa: CSVAGLGNEKLFF
clone_size: NA; d_call: NA; v_call: TRBV6-2/TRBV6-3; j_call: TRBJ2-2; cdr3_nt: TGTGCCAGCACCCCGGGGCAGTACACCGGGGAGCTGTTTTTT; cdr3_aa: CASTPGQYTGELFF
clone_size: few; d_call: NA; v_call: TRBV7-2; j_call: TRBJ2-4; cdr3_nt: TGTGCCAGCAGCTTACGGGGGGCCAAAAACATTCAGTACTTC; cdr3_aa: CASSLRGAKNIQYF
clone_size: NA; d_call: TRBD1; v_call: TRBV27; j_call: TRBJ2-7; cdr3_nt: TGTGCCAGCAGCTTCGACCGGGACAGGGGGCGGTACGAGCAGTACTTC; cdr3_aa: CASSFDRDRGRYEQYF
clone_size: NA; d_call: TRBD2; v_call: TRBV10-3; j_call: TRBJ2-3; cdr3_nt: TGTGCCATCACAGCGGGAAGCACAGATACGCAGTATTTT; cdr3_aa: CAITAGSTDTQYF
clone_size: NA; d_call: TRBD2; v_call: TRBV10-2; j_call: TRBJ2-5; cdr3_nt: TGCGCCAGCAGTGAGTCTCTAGCGGGGGGCCAAGAGACCCAGTACTTC; cdr3_aa: CASSESLAGGQETQYF
clone_size: NA; d_call: TRBD1; v_call: TRBV5-1; j_call: TRBJ2-7; cdr3_nt: TGCGCCAGCAGCCTACGGACAGGGGGCGGCGAGCAGTACTTC; cdr3_aa: CASSLRTGGGEQYF
clone_size: NA; d_call: NA; v_call: TRBV7-9; j_call: TRBJ2-5; cdr3_nt: TGTGCCAGCAGCTTAGGCACAGGACGGGAGCAAGAGACCCAGTACTTC; cdr3_aa: CASSLGTGREQETQYF
clone_size: NA; d_call: NA; v_call: TRBV2; j_call: TRBJ1-3; cdr3_nt: TGTGCCAGCAGGAAAGAGAGTTCTGGAAACACCATATATTTT; cdr3_aa: CASRKESSGNTIYF
clone_size: NA; d_call: TRBD1; v_call: TRBV11-3; j_call: TRBJ2-5; cdr3_nt: TGTGCCAGCAGCGCCGGGACAGTGGAAGAGACCCAGTACTTC; cdr3_aa: CASSAGTVEETQYF
clone_size: NA; d_call: TRBD1; v_call: TRBV28; j_call: TRBJ2-3; cdr3_nt: TGTGCCAGCAATTATGGACAGGGTGAGGCAGATACGCAGTATTTT; cdr3_aa: CASNYGQGEADTQYF
clone_size: NA; d_call: TRBD2; v_call: TRBV29-1; j_call: TRBJ2-1; cdr3_nt: TGCAGCGTTGGGAGGGGGAGCGGGGGCTACAATGAGCAGTTCTTC; cdr3_aa: CSVGRGSGGYNEQFF
clone_size: NA; d_call: TRBD2; v_call: TRBV7-2; j_call: TRBJ2-1; cdr3_nt: TGTGCCAGCAGCTTAGTTGGGGGACTAGCGGGTAGTCACAATGAGCAGTTCTTC; cdr3_aa: CASSLVGGLAGSHNEQFF
clone_size: NA; d_call: NA; v_call: TRBV13; j_call: TRBJ2-5; cdr3_nt: TGTGCCAGCAGCTTGACAACGTACCAAGAGACCCAGTACTTC; cdr3_aa: CASSLTTYQETQYF
clone_size: NA; d_call: TRBD1; v_call: TRBV6-5; j_call: TRBJ2-1; cdr3_nt: TGTGCCAGCAGTCCTCGGACAGGGTTTGAGCAGTTCTTC; cdr3_aa: CASSPRTGFEQFF
clone_size: NA; d_call: NA; v_call: TRBV4-3; j_call: TRBJ2-1; cdr3_nt: TGCGCCAGCAGCCGGGAGCGGTACAATGAGCAGTTCTTC; cdr3_aa: CASSRERYNEQFF
clone_size: once; d_call: NA; v_call: TRBV14; j_call: TRBJ2-3; cdr3_nt: TGTGCCAGCAGCCTTGGGGTGTCGAGGCGGGTCGGAACGCAGTATTTT; cdr3_aa: CASSLGVSRRVGTQYF
clone_size: NA; d_call: NA; v_call: TRBV3-1/TRBV3-2; j_call: TRBJ1-3; cdr3_nt: TGTGCCAGCAGCCAAAATTTGGGGACTTCTGGAAACACCATATATTTT; cdr3_aa: CASSQNLGTSGNTIYF
clone_size: NA; d_call: NA; v_call: TRBV11-3; j_call: TRBJ2-2; cdr3_nt: TGTGCCAGCAGCCCAGGTGGGGGCAGGGGAGATACCGGGGAGCTGTTTTTT; cdr3_aa: CASSPGGGRGDTGELFF
clone_size: few; d_call: NA; v_call: TRBV28; j_call: TRBJ1-5; cdr3_nt: TGTGCCAGCACCCCGAGGGGCAATCAGCCCCAGCATTTT; cdr3_aa: CASTPRGNQPQHF
clone_size: NA; d_call: NA; v_call: TRBV3-1/TRBV3-2; j_call: TRBJ2-1; cdr3_nt: TGTGCCAGCAGCCGGGCGAGTCGCAATGAGCAGTTCTTC; cdr3_aa: CASSRASRNEQFF
clone_size: NA; d_call: TRBD1; v_call: TRBV19; j_call: TRBJ1-4; cdr3_nt: TGTGCCAGTAGAGAGGACAGGGCTCTTGGTGAAAAACTGTTTTTT; cdr3_aa: CASREDRALGEKLFF